The clone carrying this T cell receptor beta chain showed up just a few times. The target antigen is unknown. The source of the sample is a study of T cells after yellow fever vaccination. Findings of the study overall: Post-booster repertoires again held most primary-vaccination clones (roughly 95% CD4, about 90% CD8).

CDR1 is KGHDR, CDR2 SFDVKD, per germline. The junction had 3 bases not matched to a gene; V was cut back by 8 bases and J by 1 base. This CDR3 comprises 14 residues. TCRdb re-analysed the 5' RACE reads in MiXCR, keeping a single row per CDR3 protein. The sample comprises under 700,000 distinct CDR3 sequences, about 17% of which are singletons, and 17% rests with the top ten. This receptor was obtained from a man aged 18 to 29 who received the YFV17D yellow fever vaccine. The sample consisted of PBMCs, taken about 5 days after the first yellow fever vaccination. The chain carries TRBV24-1 and TRBJ2-2; TRBD2 matches 7 bases. This CDR3 is CATMGGLNTGELFF. As DNA, the CDR3 is TGTGCCACCATGGGGGGGTTGAACACCGGGGAGCTGTTTTTT.